The clone carrying this T cell receptor beta chain was found a few times. Its specificity is not known. Alongside a J-beta primer mix, a sample-barcoded 5' primer served in a second PCR lasting roughly 6 to 11 cycles. Each cDNA molecule was tagged by a template-switch adaptor with 12 random nucleotides. TCRdb reprocessed the 5' RACE reads via MiXCR and lists one record per CDR3 protein. The sample holds 650,000 to 800,000 distinct CDR3 sequences; around 45% are singletons and the top ten take nearly 20%. Per germline, CDR1 LGHDT and CDR2 YNNKEL (reference sequence). The CDR3 has 15 residues. V shed 0 bases and J shed 0 bases, with 8 bases lying between them. The study drew donors from healthy Caucasian individuals in Russia aged about 6 to 90. Per-sample PBMC isolation yielded at least 6.5 million cells. This sample was taken from a study of blood T cells in healthy people across ages. Overall study results and limits: More naive CD4+ cells and higher diversity marked long-lived donors relative to aged donors.

The chain joins TRBV3-1 to TRBJ1-2; D is undetermined. The sample taken for sequencing was blood. This receptor was taken from a man aged 55 to 70 in good health. The CDR3 DNA reads as TGTGCCAGCAGCCAAGACGGAAGAGCTAACTATGGCTACACCTTC. It encodes CASSQDGRANYGYTF.